This T cell receptor beta chain was obtained from a study of shared clonotypes between healthy human individuals (TCRdb year 2020). Context from the whole study: The cohort comprised a couple of women and a few men aged 18 to 49 years. Per donor, three plates each were used for CD4 naive and CD4 memory, two for CD8 naive, and one for CD8 memory. To estimate repertoire size and how much clonotype sharing occurs between individuals, the study deeply sequenced the blood TCR repertoires of several healthy adults. To increase sequencing depth and limit assay-specific biases, TCR repertoire library preparation and sequencing were carried out by different laboratories using diverse techniques. Per donor, leukapheresis produced somewhere between about 0.94 and 9 billion PBMCs.

Spanning cysteine to phenylalanine, the CDR3 consists of 14 amino acids. Solely the CDR3 DNA is kept, with 42 bases framed from the first base. The germline V gene gives CDR1 as SGHRS and CDR2 as YFSETQ. The junction shows trimming of 8 bases on V and 4 bases on J, and the gene matches do not reach 8 bases of it. The donors were healthy, HIV-negative adults with no recently reported acute infections or vaccinations. Only Caucasian adults living in Nashville, Tennessee, USA were represented among the donors. CD4+ T cells were enriched by magnetic negative selection; naive cells were then positively selected on CD45RA, and the negative fraction formed the memory subset. Blood was collected by leukapheresis, and PBMCs were isolated by Ficoll-Histopaque density gradient centrifugation and then cryopreserved in liquid nitrogen vapor phase. Analytical flow cytometry was used to check the purity and quantity of each magnetically sorted T cell population. Each sorted fraction had its genomic DNA isolated and then quantified by UV absorbance on a Nanodrop 2000c.

Points the paper makes about the study in general: Rarefaction of sorted-subset datasets indicated incomplete sequencing despite the large sequencing depth. When a handful of donors were compared, the shared fraction of clonotypes was around 5% for naive CD4, 3.5% to 4% for naive CD8, 2% to 2.5% for memory CD4, and 0.4% for memory CD8. Only blood was sampled, and tissue TCR repertoires likely differ from those in blood. Clonotypes shared by all four sorted-subset donors showed higher generation probabilities than non-shared clonotypes. The genetic and exposure-history diversity represented was limited by the small number of donors. Pairwise subsampling indicated that sequencing depth was expected to affect the degree of clonotype sharing among donors. Larger estimated clonotype richness was generally found for naive subsets than for memory subsets.

TCR CDR3 regions were amplified from genomic DNA by multiplex PCR using the deep immunoSEQ assay. For each cell subset, the extracted genomic DNA was distributed evenly across all wells of several immunoSEQ 96-well plates, and each plate served as one replicate. For sorted subsets, roughly 190 ng of genomic DNA, equivalent to 25,000 to 35,000 T cell genomes, went into each replicate PCR. The purified libraries were quantified using a Qubit 3.0 fluorometer, sized with a Bioanalyzer 2100, and then quantified again using the KAPA Library Quantification kit. A separate single-read 150-cycle Illumina NextSeq 550 flow cell was used to sequence each immunoSEQ 96-well plate. On the authors' methods: Because the immunoSEQ output included only junctional sequences and no quality scores, the filtering could not be the same as the filtering used for full-length reads. Sequences were annotated with PyIR, a Python wrapper for IgBLAST v1.9, and V/J genes and CDR3 were assigned using IMGT germline references. Reads with weak V/J assignments (E-value above 1e-6), missing CDR3, stop codons, out-of-frame junctions, or ambiguous translated residues were removed. V3J clonotypes were defined by identical inferred V gene, J gene, and CDR3 amino acid sequence. To compute the percentage overlap between repertoires, the number of shared unique clonotypes was divided by the size of the smaller repertoire. Repertoire richness was assessed with RTK rarefaction, the Chao1 estimator, and Recon v2.1 estimates of unobserved clonotypes. OLGA was used to compute generation probabilities for all TCRbeta clonotypes that the gDNA method yielded from a handful of donors. TCRdb holds this immuneACCESS table with in-frame rearrangements only. Some clones are missing; in checked studies, unresolved V genes explain under half, and the rest has no known cause. V and J calls and clone size are those listed in that table; D and trimming were worked out from the DNA. The sample table shows 950,000 to 1,100,000 clones, and more than 65% are seen once. Clones ranked in the top ten supply over 1.3% of the sample.

As regards this clone: Its antigen target is currently unknown. Base qualities are not at hand, and no much larger clone is one base apart.

Sequencing was done on a sample of memory CD4+ T cells sorted from blood. The sample's cell subset or site label, decoded: CD45RA-negative fraction. The TCR originated in a man aged 18 to 29 in good health. The V and J segments used are TRBV5-1 and TRBJ2-3; 9 nucleotides in the junction match TRBD1. For the CDR3, the sequence is CASCRDRVPDTQYF. The bases are TGCGCCAGTTGCCGGGACAGGGTCCCAGATACGCAGTATTTT. The full variable domain, with segments outside the CDR3 supplied by the reference TRBV5-1 and TRBJ2-3 proteins, appears as KAGVTQTPRYLIKTRGQQVTLSCSPISGHRSVSWYQQTPGQGLQFLFEYFSETQRNKGNFPGRFSGRQFSNSRSEMNVSTLELGDSALYLCASCRDRVPDTQYFGPGTRLTVL.